Sequencing of this TCR beta chain was carried out in a study of breast tumors, draining lymph nodes, adjacent tissues. Overall study findings and caveats: Luminal-like breast cancer showed significantly higher tumor–nontumor repertoire similarity than basal-like. Tumor T cell lymph node origin was a supported hypothesis, not proven. Tumors had less TCR diversity than lymph nodes, more than nontumor tissue.

TCRdb itself ran the multiplex PCR reads through MiXCR, one entry per CDR3 protein. The table has roughly 260,000 distinct CDR3 sequences, about 33% seen once. Samples came from axillary lymph nodes draining the breast cancer. This clonotype was counted at least ten times. Its target is not known. The CDR3 runs to 14 residues. The germline V gene encodes CDR1 DFQATT and CDR2 SNEGSKA (reference sequence). Germline trimming cut 5 bases from V and 5 bases from J; bases unmatched to any gene: 8. The clonotype comes from a female donor with breast cancer. Some clones in this sample may be carry-over from other donors' samples. Material: axillary lymph node tissue. This sequence joins TRBV20-1 and TRBJ2-5, with 10 bases fitting TRBD1. The CDR3 region has the DNA TGCAGTGCTTTAGGACAGGGGGTAGAGGAGACCCAGTACTTC. Translated, it gives CSALGQGVEETQYF.